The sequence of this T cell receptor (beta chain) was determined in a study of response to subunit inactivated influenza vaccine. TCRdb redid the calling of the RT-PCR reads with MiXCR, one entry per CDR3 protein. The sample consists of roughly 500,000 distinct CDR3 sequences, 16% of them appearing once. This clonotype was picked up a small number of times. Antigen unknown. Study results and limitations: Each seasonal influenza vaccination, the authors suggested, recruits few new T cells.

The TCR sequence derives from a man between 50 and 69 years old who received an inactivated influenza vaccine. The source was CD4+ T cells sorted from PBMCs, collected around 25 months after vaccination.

The CDR3 loop reads CAISETATSGGELFF. CDR3 DNA sequence: TGTGCCATCAGTGAGACAGCTACCTCCGGCGGGGAGCTGTTTTTT. J is TRBJ2-2 and V is TRBV10-3; no reliable D call. The CDR3 covers 15 residues. The ends were cut back, 2 bases at V and 7 bases at J, with 14 bases in the middle. CDR1 is ENHRY, CDR2 SYGVKD, per germline.